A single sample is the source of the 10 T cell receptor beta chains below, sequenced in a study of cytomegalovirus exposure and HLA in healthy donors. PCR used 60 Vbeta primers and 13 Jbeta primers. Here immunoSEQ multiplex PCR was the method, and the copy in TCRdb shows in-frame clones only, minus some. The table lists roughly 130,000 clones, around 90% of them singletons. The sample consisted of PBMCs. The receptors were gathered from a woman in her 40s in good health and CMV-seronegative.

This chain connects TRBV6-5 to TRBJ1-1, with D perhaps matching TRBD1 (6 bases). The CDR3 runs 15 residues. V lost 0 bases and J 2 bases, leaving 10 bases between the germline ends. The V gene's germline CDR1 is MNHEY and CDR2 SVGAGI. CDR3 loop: CASSYSTQGNTEAFF. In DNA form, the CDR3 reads TGTGCCAGCAGTTACTCGACACAGGGTAACACTGAAGCTTTCTTT.

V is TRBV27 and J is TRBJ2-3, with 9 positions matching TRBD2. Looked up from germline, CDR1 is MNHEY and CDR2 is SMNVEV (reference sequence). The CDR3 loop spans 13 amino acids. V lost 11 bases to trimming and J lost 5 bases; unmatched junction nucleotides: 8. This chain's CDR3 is CALGASGKDTQYF. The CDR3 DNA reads TGTGCCTTAGGGGCTAGCGGGAAAGATACGCAGTATTTT.

CDR3 sequence: CASLRGAERYGYTF. CDR3 DNA: TGTGCCAGCCTCCGCGGTGCTGAGCGCTATGGCTACACCTTC. V gene TRBV28 combines with J gene TRBJ1-2, with D unresolved. The V end was cut by 8 bases, the J end by 4 bases, with 17 bases between. The CDR3 length is 14 residues. Germline CDR1 MDHEN, CDR2 SYDVKM.

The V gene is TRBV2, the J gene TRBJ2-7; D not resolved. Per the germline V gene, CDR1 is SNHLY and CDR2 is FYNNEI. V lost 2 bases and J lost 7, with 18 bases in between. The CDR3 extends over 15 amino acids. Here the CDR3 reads CASSESRRVTREQYF. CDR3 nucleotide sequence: TGTGCCAGCAGTGAAAGTAGGAGAGTCACTCGGGAGCAGTACTTC.

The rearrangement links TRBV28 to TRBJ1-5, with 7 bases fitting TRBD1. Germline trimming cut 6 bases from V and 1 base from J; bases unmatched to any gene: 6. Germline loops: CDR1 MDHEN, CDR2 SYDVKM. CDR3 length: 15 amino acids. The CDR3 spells CASSPRGASNQPQHF. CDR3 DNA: TGTGCCAGCAGCCCCAGGGGGGCGAGCAATCAGCCCCAGCATTTT.

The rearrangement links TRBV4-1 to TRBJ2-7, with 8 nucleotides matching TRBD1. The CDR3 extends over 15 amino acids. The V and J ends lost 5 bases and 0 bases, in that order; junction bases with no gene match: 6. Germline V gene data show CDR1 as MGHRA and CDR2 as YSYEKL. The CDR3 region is CASSDLGQASYEQYF. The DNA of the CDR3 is TGCGCCAGCAGCGATCTGGGACAGGCCTCCTACGAGCAGTACTTC.

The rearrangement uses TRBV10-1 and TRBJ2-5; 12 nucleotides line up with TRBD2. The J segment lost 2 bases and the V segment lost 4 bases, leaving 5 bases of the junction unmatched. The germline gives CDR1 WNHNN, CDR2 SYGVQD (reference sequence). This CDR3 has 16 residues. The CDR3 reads CASSATLAGGQETQYF. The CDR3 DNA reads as TGCGCCAGCAGTGCCACCCTAGCGGGAGGGCAAGAGACCCAGTACTTC.

CDR3 loop: CASSGGGASQETQYF. The CDR3 nucleotides are TGTGCCAGCAGTGGAGGGGGCGCTTCCCAAGAGACCCAGTACTTC. The chain recombines TRBV28 with TRBJ2-5, with D maybe TRBD1 (7 bases). The CDR3 has 15 amino acids. Germline values: CDR1 MDHEN, CDR2 SYDVKM. V lost 5 bases and J lost 1, with 14 bases in between.

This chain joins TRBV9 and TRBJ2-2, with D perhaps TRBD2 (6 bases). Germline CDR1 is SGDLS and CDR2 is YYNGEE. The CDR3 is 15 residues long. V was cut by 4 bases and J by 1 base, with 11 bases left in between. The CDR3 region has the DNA TGTGCCAGCAGCCCCCTGGGAGGGAACACCGGGGAGCTGTTTTTT. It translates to CASSPLGGNTGELFF.

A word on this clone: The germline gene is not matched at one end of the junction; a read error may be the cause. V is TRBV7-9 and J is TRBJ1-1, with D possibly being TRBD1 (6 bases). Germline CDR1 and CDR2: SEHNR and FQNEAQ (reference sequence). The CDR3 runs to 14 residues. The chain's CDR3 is CSSSLAQGYTEAFF. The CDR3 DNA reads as TGTTCCAGCAGCTTAGCACAGGGATACACTGAAGCTTTCTTT. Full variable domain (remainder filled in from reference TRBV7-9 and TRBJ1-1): DTGVSQNPRHKITKRGQNVTFRCDPISEHNRLYWYRQTLGQGPEFLTYFQNEAQLEKSRLLSDRFSAERPKGSFSTLEIQRTEQGDSAMYLCSSSLAQGYTEAFFGQGTRLTVV.